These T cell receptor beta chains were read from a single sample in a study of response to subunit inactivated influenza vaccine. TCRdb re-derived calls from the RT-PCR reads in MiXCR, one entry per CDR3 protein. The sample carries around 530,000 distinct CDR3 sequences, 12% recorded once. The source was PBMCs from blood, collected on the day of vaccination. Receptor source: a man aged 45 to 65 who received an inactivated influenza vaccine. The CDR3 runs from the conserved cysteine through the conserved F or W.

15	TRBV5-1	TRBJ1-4	CASSPAGTGKEKLFF
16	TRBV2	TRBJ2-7	CASIILLAGVNYEQYF
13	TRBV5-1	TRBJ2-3	CASSRDPPDTQYF
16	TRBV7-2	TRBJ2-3	CASSPGRVRGTDTQYF
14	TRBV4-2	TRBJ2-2	CASSHLDSTGELFF
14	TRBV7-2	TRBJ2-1	CASSLALPRSEQFF
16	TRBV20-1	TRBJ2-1	CSARGGRGGSYNEQFF
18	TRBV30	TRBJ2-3	CAWSVRRGTTTSTDTQYF
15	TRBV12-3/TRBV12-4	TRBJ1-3	CASSFTAYSGNTIYF
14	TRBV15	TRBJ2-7	CATSRYGNFYEQYF
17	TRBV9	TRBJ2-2	CASSPGTSGGPTGELFF
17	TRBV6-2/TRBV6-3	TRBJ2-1	CASSYPPSGIHYNEQFF
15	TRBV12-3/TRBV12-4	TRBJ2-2	CASRGKLAGIGELFF
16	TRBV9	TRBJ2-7	CASSGLQGSGGDEQYF
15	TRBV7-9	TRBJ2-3	CASSFRAGTADTQYF
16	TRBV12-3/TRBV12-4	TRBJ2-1	CASSYGLTASYNEQFF
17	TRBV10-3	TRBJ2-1	CAISPQSGGDPYNEQFF
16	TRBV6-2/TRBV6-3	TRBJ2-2	CASSWDMGEDTGELFF
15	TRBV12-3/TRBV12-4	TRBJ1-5	CASSKLPGVGQPQHF
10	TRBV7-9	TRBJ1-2	CASSLLGYTF
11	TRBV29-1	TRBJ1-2	CSVALNYGYTF
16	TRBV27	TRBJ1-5	CASRSHYPGQNQPQHF
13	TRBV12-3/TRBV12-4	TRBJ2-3	CASSFSGSDTQYF
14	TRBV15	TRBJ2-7	CAISTGQGVYEQYF
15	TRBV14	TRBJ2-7	CASIQFGGGSYEQYF
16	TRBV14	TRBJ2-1	CASSQDLGVPPNRQFF
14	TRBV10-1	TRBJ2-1	CASSKPPRPDEQFF
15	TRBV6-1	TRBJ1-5	CASSAGTGWNQPQHF
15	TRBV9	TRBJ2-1	CASSVEAGGGNEQFF
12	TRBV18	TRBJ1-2	CASSPEGYGYTF
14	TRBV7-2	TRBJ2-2	CASSSTRVAGELFF
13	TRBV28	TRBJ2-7	CASSFGGTYEQYF
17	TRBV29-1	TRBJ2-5	CSVEGIREERFSETQYF
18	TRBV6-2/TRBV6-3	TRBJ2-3	CASSHLTGLAVYADTQYF
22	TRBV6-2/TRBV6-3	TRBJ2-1	CASSYLELERTSGRARRNEQFF
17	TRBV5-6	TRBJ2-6	CASSLVPVRSGANVLTF
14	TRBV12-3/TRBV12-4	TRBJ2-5	CASSLEGGKETQYF
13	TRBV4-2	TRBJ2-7	CASSETSTYEQYF
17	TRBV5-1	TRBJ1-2	CASRVIFSYVPGYGYTF
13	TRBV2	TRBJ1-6	CASSRHEDSPLHF
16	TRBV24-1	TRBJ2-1	CATSDFGTGDYNEQFF
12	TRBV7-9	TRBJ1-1	CASSGWATEAFF
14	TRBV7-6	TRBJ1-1	CASSQGPMNTEAFF
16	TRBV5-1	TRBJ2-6	CASSHGPFSGANVLTF
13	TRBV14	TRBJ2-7	CASSKMGTYEQYF
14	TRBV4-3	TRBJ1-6	CASSQASQRSPLHF
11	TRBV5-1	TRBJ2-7	CASSLQGIQYF
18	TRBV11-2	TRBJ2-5	CASSLEDNRGGVRGTQYF
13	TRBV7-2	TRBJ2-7	CASSAGLGVRQYF
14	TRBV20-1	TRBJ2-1	CGGGGGSSYNEQFF
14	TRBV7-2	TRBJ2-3	CASSFGGPRDTQYF
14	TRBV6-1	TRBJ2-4	CASSEVGQTNIQYF
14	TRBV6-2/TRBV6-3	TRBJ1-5	CASSWVRAGQPQHF
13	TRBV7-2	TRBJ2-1	CASSLGGVVEQFF